This passage covers 11 T cell receptor beta chains from one sample sequenced in a study of OX40 agonist ivuxolimab in advanced cancers. To prepare the library, the immunoSEQ multiplex PCR assay was applied. TCRdb took this table from immuneACCESS and kept in-frame rearrangements with V and J called. Such tables lack part of the clones; where checked against another copy, unresolved V genes explain under half of the gap, and the rest is unexplained. This sample lists approximately 72,000 clones; 80% to 85% were detected once. Around 0.78% of the sample goes to the ten largest clones. The source material was CD4+ or CD8+ T cells sorted from blood, sampled in a trial of the OX40 agonist ivuxolimab. These receptors were obtained from an adult with an advanced solid tumor such as melanoma, head and neck, liver or kidney cancer.

V is TRBV6-1 and J is TRBJ1-3; D call uncertain. The V gene's germline CDR1 is MNHNS and CDR2 SASEGT. V was trimmed by 6 bases and J by 0 bases, leaving 6 bases between them. This CDR3 has 13 amino acids. The CDR3: CASRSSSGNTIYF. The CDR3 DNA reads TGTGCCAGCAGAAGCAGCTCTGGAAACACCATATATTTT.

Written as DNA, the CDR3 is TGCGCCAGCAGCTTACGGACAGGACCCTACGAGCAGTACTTC. Translation: CASSLRTGPYEQYF. This chain uses TRBV4-1 with TRBJ2-7, with 7 bases matching TRBD1. Per the germline V gene, CDR1 is MGHRA and CDR2 is YSYEKL. V was pared by 5 bases and J by 2 bases, with 6 bases of the junction left unmatched. This CDR3 is 14 amino acids long.

The chain employs TRBV30 and TRBJ1-1; D is unresolved. V dropped 0 bases and J dropped 3 bases, with 5 bases sitting between them. CDR3 length: 12 residues. CDR1 is GTSNPN and CDR2 is SVGIG in the germline V gene (reference sequence). CDR3 loop: CAWSVGDTEAFF. The CDR3 region has the DNA TGTGCCTGGAGTGTAGGCGACACTGAAGCTTTCTTT. Filled out from reference TRBV30 and TRBJ1-1, the complete variable domain reads SQTIHQWPATLVQPVGSPLSLECTVEGTSNPNLYWYRQAAGRGLQLLFYSVGIGQISSEVPQNLSASRPQDRQFILSSKKLLLSDSGFYLCAWSVGDTEAFFGQGTRLTVV.

The rearrangement uses TRBV7-3 and TRBJ2-1, with D possibly TRBD2 on 6 matching bases. Germline V gene lookup returns CDR1 SGHTA and CDR2 FQGTGA. The CDR3 consists of 12 residues. V shed 4 bases and J shed 5 bases, with 6 bases lying between them. The CDR3, as DNA: TGTGCCAGCAGCTGGGGGGACAATGAGCAGTTCTTC. Its translation is CASSWGDNEQFF.

A single count supports this clone. The chain links TRBV5-1 to TRBJ2-5; 11 bases fit TRBD2. V was pared by 0 bases and J by 5 bases, with 9 bases of the junction left unmatched. Germline V gene sequence: CDR1 SGHRS, CDR2 YFSETQ. The CDR3 spans 17 residues. The CDR3 DNA reads as TGCGCCAGCAGCTTGGACACTAGCGGGAGATGGGGGGAGACCCAGTACTTC. Translated: CASSLDTSGRWGETQYF. The full variable domain, completed using reference TRBV5-1 and TRBJ2-5, is KAGVTQTPRYLIKTRGQQVTLSCSPISGHRSVSWYQQTPGQGLQFLFEYFSETQRNKGNFPGRFSGRQFSNSRSEMNVSTLELGDSALYLCASSLDTSGRWGETQYFGPGTRLLVL.

This clone has just one count. This sequence joins TRBV5-1 and TRBJ2-7, with 7 bases matching TRBD1. Germline V gives CDR1 SGHRS, CDR2 YFSETQ. V gave up 4 bases and J gave up 1 base; unmatched junction bases: 11. The CDR3 totals 16 residues. CDR3 coding DNA: TGCGCCAGCAGCCCCATAGGGGGCCGTGGATCCTACGAGCAGTACTTC. Its protein product is CASSPIGGRGSYEQYF.

V and J are TRBV7-8 and TRBJ1-1; D is perhaps TRBD1 (6 bases). Germline lookup yields CDR1 SGHVS and CDR2 FQNEAQ. The germline V and J ends were trimmed by 3 bases and 8 bases, with 16 bases remaining between them. This CDR3 has 14 amino acids. The CDR3 protein is CASSLAGALKEAFF. DNA for the CDR3: TGTGCCAGCAGCTTGGCAGGGGCCCTTAAAGAAGCTTTCTTT.

J is TRBJ2-5 and V is TRBV10-3; 7 bases fit TRBD1. This CDR3 contains 16 residues. Germline CDR1 is ENHRY and CDR2 is SYGVKD. V lost 5 bases, J lost 2 bases, and 11 bases stayed unmatched. CDR3 protein: CAISNRDSNLQETQYF. CDR3 bases: TGTGCCATCAGTAACCGGGACAGTAACCTTCAAGAGACCCAGTACTTC.

This clone turned up a few times. V gene TRBV2 combines with J gene TRBJ1-2; D perhaps matches TRBD1 (6 bases). Germline V gives CDR1 SNHLY, CDR2 FYNNEI. The CDR3 extends over 14 amino acids. V shed 6 bases and J shed 5 bases, with 16 bases lying between them. CDR3 amino acids: CASRGIGGLYGYTF. The CDR3 DNA follows: TGTGCCAGCAGAGGAATCGGGGGCCTATATGGCTACACCTTC.

CDR3 loop: CASSPGTGAIEQYF. The CDR3 DNA reads TGTGCCAGCTCACCCGGGACAGGGGCGATCGAGCAGTACTTC. V and J are TRBV11-3 and TRBJ2-7; TRBD1 aligns across 10 bases. V trimming: 8 bases; J trimming: 6 bases; junction bases outside the gene matches: 10. The CDR3 contains 14 residues. Germline CDR1 is SGHNT and CDR2 is YENEEA.

The sample holds one count of this clone. The rearrangement uses TRBV6-1 and TRBJ2-7; 7 nucleotides align to TRBD1. This CDR3 contains 14 residues. V lost 5 bases, J lost 0 bases, and 4 bases stayed unmatched. Germline CDR1 is MNHNS and CDR2 is SASEGT. CDR3 in amino acids: CASSSTGYSYEQYF. For the CDR3, the DNA is TGTGCCAGCAGTTCGACAGGGTACTCCTACGAGCAGTACTTC.